This TCR beta chain was recorded in a study of post-analysis software for immune sequencing data. Unique molecular identifiers had been added to the TCR beta cDNA libraries. cDNA molecules numbering about half a million came from around 0.96 to 9.9 million T cells. TCRdb re-derived calls from the PCR reads in MiXCR, one entry per CDR3 protein. The sample records 600,000 to 700,000 distinct CDR3 sequences, around 64% being singletons. This sequence was found in a girl aged 2 to 10 with multiple sclerosis. Sequencing input: blood.

This CDR3 reads CASSGTTNSPLHF. The CDR3 DNA follows: TGTGCCAGCAGTGGGACAACAAATTCACCCCTCCACTTT. The chain joins TRBV2 to TRBJ1-6; D may be TRBD1 (5 bases). Germline V gene data show CDR1 as SNHLY and CDR2 as FYNNEI. V was cut by 4 bases and J by 7 bases, with 8 bases left in between. This CDR3 is built from 13 residues.